A single sample is the source of the 23 T cell receptor beta chains below, sequenced in a study of T cell responses to AZD1222 COVID-19 vaccine (dated by TCRdb to the early 2020s). Libraries were made using the immunoSEQ multiplex PCR assay. This is the immuneACCESS table as TCRdb keeps it, with only in-frame sequences that have V and J called. A part of the clones is gone; compared with another copy, unresolved V genes explain less than half, and the rest is unexplained. The sample yields around 110,000 clones; about nine tenths were counted once. About 6.6% of the sample is taken by the ten largest. In light of the paper, this sample's time point label describes: about 28 days (+/-7) after the second vaccine dose. Sequencing used peripheral blood, obtained 28 days after the second AZD1222 dose. These receptors were collected from an adult who received the AZD1222 COVID-19 vaccine.

This chain connects TRBV5-4 to TRBJ2-7; D uncertain. The CDR3 contains 14 residues. With 3 bases removed from V and 6 bases from J, the gap between germline ends came to 16 bases. From germline, CDR1 is SGHNT and CDR2 YYREEE (reference sequence). In DNA, the CDR3 is TGTGCCAGCAGCTCTCGGGTCGCCTCGGGCGAGCAGTACTTC. Translation gives CASSSRVASGEQYF.

The chain recombines TRBV11-2 with TRBJ2-5, with 9 bases matching TRBD2. The trim removed 0 bases at V and 5 bases at J, leaving 4 bases unmatched. This CDR3 spans 15 amino acids. CDR1 is SGHAT, CDR2 FQNNGV, per germline. Here the CDR3 DNA reads TGTGCCAGCAGCTTAGATGCGGGGGGGCTTGAGACCCAGTACTTC. This codes for CASSLDAGGLETQYF.

This clone has only a few counts. The V and J genes are TRBV4-3 and TRBJ2-3; D assignment may be TRBD1 or TRBD2 (5 bases each). Trimming took 0 bases from V and 6 from J, leaving 16 bases between them. Germline V gene sequence: CDR1 LGHNA, CDR2 YSLEER. The CDR3 contains 16 residues. CDR3 loop: CASSQESSRGVDTQYF. The DNA of the CDR3 is TGCGCCAGCAGCCAAGAAAGTTCTAGAGGGGTGGATACGCAGTATTTT.

This clone is a singleton in its sample. This chain uses TRBV10-2 with TRBJ1-1, with 10 bases fitting TRBD1. Trimming removed 5 bases from V and 4 bases from J; junction bases left unmatched: 7. Per the germline V gene, CDR1 is WSHSY and CDR2 is SAAADI. The CDR3 covers 15 residues. Here the CDR3 DNA reads TGCGCCAGCAGTAGCGGGACAGGGGTCTCCACTGAAGCTTTCTTT. This gives the protein CASSSGTGVSTEAFF.

The table lists this clone with a few counts. The gene calls are TRBV20-1 and TRBJ1-4; tentatively, D is TRBD1 (6 bases). This CDR3 is built from 11 residues. CDR1 is DFQATT, CDR2 SNEGSKA, per germline (reference sequence). This CDR3 is CRGKGGEKLFF. Written as DNA, the CDR3 is TGCAGGGGAAAGGGGGGAGAAAAACTGTTTTTT.

With respect to this clone: A junction boundary mismatches the germline segment, possibly from a read error. The chain employs TRBV7-7 and TRBJ2-1; 11 bases are a match to TRBD2. Looked up from germline, CDR1 is SSHAT and CDR2 is FNYEAQ (reference sequence). The CDR3 totals 15 residues. This chain's CDR3 is CASSLAGGPRNEQFF. CDR3 DNA: TGTGCTAGCAGTTTAGCGGGAGGGCCGAGAAATGAGCAGTTCTTC.

The genes are TRBV14 and TRBJ1-2; D remains ambiguous. There are 15 residues in the CDR3. Per the germline V gene, CDR1 is SGHDN and CDR2 is FVKESK. V was trimmed by 1 base and J by 8 bases, leaving 17 bases between them. For the CDR3, the DNA is TGTGCCAGCAGCCAAGTCGTCTCATTGAGAACCGGCTACACCTTC. It is translated as CASSQVVSLRTGYTF.

The chain recombines TRBV18 with TRBJ1-2; possibly TRBD1 for D (6 bases). V dropped 3 bases and J dropped 2 bases, with 16 bases sitting between them. This CDR3 spans 16 amino acids. CDR1 is KGHSH, CDR2 LQKENI, per germline. CDR3 bases: TGTGCCAGCTCACCCTCGTGGCAGGGGATCAACTATGGCTACACCTTC. The encoded protein is CASSPSWQGINYGYTF. Filled out from reference TRBV18 and TRBJ1-2, the complete variable domain reads NAGVMQNPRHLVRRRGQEARLRCSPMKGHSHVYWYRQLPEEGLKFMVYLQKENIIDESGMPKERFSAEFPKEGPSILRIQQVVRGDSAAYFCASSPSWQGINYGYTFGSGTRLTVV.

The chain recombines TRBV18 with TRBJ1-1; 8 positions agree with TRBD1. This CDR3 is 13 amino acids long. The ends lost 5 bases at V and 7 bases at J; junction bases unmatched: 6. Germline V lookup: CDR1 KGHSH, CDR2 LQKENI. The CDR3: CASSDGTGREAFF. The CDR3 DNA follows: TGTGCCAGCTCAGACGGGACAGGCCGTGAAGCTTTCTTT.

This chain uses TRBV11-2 with TRBJ1-6, with 8 bases matching TRBD1. With V trimmed by 4 bases and J by 7 bases, 6 bases remained unmatched. There are 15 residues in the CDR3. The V gene's germline CDR1 is SGHAT and CDR2 FQNNGV. CDR3 protein: CASSSRQGLNSPLHF. As DNA, the CDR3 is TGTGCCAGCAGCTCTCGACAGGGGTTGAATTCACCCCTCCACTTT.

The chain carries TRBV10-3 and TRBJ1-2, with D unresolved. This CDR3 contains 14 residues. Germline CDR1 is ENHRY and CDR2 is SYGVKD. Trimming removed 0 bases from V and 8 bases from J, with 13 bases in between. CDR3: CAISESVGVQGYTF. CDR3 nucleotides: TGTGCCATCAGTGAGTCGGTCGGGGTCCAGGGCTACACCTTC.

CDR3 nucleotide sequence: TGTGCCAGCTCACTTTTGACGGGAACAGATACGCAGTATTTT. Its translation is CASSLLTGTDTQYF. V and J are TRBV18 and TRBJ2-3, with D possibly TRBD2 on 5 matching bases. The V gene's germline CDR1 is KGHSH and CDR2 LQKENI. The length of the CDR3 is 14 residues. The V end was cut by 4 bases, the J end by 3 bases, with 11 bases between.

The rearrangement links TRBV7-6 to TRBJ2-1; the match to TRBD2 covers 12 bases. This CDR3 is 20 amino acids long. J lost 0 bases, V lost 0 bases, and 9 bases had no gene match. Germline CDR1 is SGHVS and CDR2 is FNYEAQ. Here the CDR3 DNA reads TGTGCCAGCAGCTTAGCGTTTACTAGCGGGAGGCGGAGCTCCTACAATGAGCAGTTCTTC. Translating it yields CASSLAFTSGRRSSYNEQFF.

This clone was picked up a small number of times. The V call is TRBV7-6, the J call TRBJ1-5; 10 nucleotides line up with TRBD1. CDR1 is SGHVS and CDR2 is FNYEAQ in the germline V gene. This CDR3 region has 15 residues. J gave up 7 bases and V 5 bases, and 8 bases lay outside the gene matches. The CDR3 coding sequence is TGTGCCAGCAGCCCGCGGACAGGGGGAGGACAGCCCCAGCATTTT. Amino acid sequence: CASSPRTGGGQPQHF.

This sequence joins TRBV4-3 and TRBJ2-7, with D unclear. This CDR3 is 13 amino acids long. Germline V gene sequence: CDR1 LGHNA, CDR2 YSLEER. Trimming took 11 bases from V and 0 from J, leaving 14 bases between them. The CDR3 here is CAWGTGSSYEQYF. The CDR3 DNA sequence: TGCGCCTGGGGTACGGGCAGCTCCTACGAGCAGTACTTC.

This clone was recorded a few times. The rearrangement joins TRBV7-8 to TRBJ2-7; D uncertain. The CDR3 consists of 13 residues. The V end was cut by 5 bases, the J end by 4 bases, with 12 bases between. CDR1 is SGHVS, CDR2 FQNEAQ, per germline. The CDR3 loop reads CASSVDDVYEQYF. The DNA for the CDR3 is TGTGCCAGCAGCGTCGATGACGTTTACGAGCAGTACTTC.

The chain links TRBV19 to TRBJ1-1; weak D call: TRBD1 (5 bases). The length of the CDR3 is 15 residues. Germline V gene lookup returns CDR1 LNHDA and CDR2 SQIVND (reference sequence). Trimming pared 9 bases from V and 1 base from J, leaving 18 bases between. DNA for the CDR3: TGTGCCAGCCGGGGAAGGGGTCGGGGGAACACTGAAGCTTTCTTT. Its protein product is CASRGRGRGNTEAFF.

The chain uses TRBV5-1 and TRBJ2-7, with D tentatively TRBD1 (6 bases). The CDR3 runs to 13 residues. The germline V gene encodes CDR1 SGHRS and CDR2 YFSETQ. V was shortened by 2 bases and J by 5 bases, with 11 bases between the two germline ends. The chain's CDR3 is CASSFTGSHEQYF. The CDR3 DNA reads as TGCGCCAGCAGCTTTACAGGGTCCCACGAGCAGTACTTC.

This clone was seen a few times. This sequence joins TRBV29-1 and TRBJ2-1; TRBD2 matches 7 bases. CDR3 size: 16 residues. V was clipped by 5 bases and J by 0 bases; unmatched bases: 10. Germline V gene sequence: CDR1 SQVTM, CDR2 ANQGSEA. This CDR3 is CSVRKGGGSSYNEQFF. CDR3 DNA: TGCAGCGTTCGAAAAGGTGGCGGGAGCTCCTACAATGAGCAGTTCTTC.

The chain couples TRBV30 to TRBJ1-5; D perhaps matches TRBD1 (5 bases). V lost 0 bases and J lost 0, with 18 bases in between. Germline V CDR1 and CDR2: GTSNPN, SVGIG (reference sequence). This CDR3 spans 18 amino acids. For the CDR3, the DNA is TGTGCCTGGAGTGTAAGAGCCAGGGTGGAATATAGCAATCAGCCCCAGCATTTT. The encoded protein is CAWSVRARVEYSNQPQHF.

The rearrangement uses TRBV27 and TRBJ2-5; possible D gene TRBD2, 7 bases. V was shortened by 9 bases and J by 6 bases, with 17 bases between the two germline ends. This CDR3 comprises 13 residues. Per germline, CDR1 MNHEY and CDR2 SMNVEV (reference sequence). CDR3 loop: CASLGGARKTQYF. Written as DNA, the CDR3 is TGTGCCAGTTTGGGGGGGGCACGGAAGACCCAGTACTTC.

The chain links TRBV11-2 to TRBJ1-2; D unclear. The ends were cut back, 1 base at V and 7 bases at J, with 7 bases in the middle. CDR3 length: 12 residues. Germline V lookup: CDR1 SGHAT, CDR2 FQNNGV. The CDR3 loop reads CASSLGLPGYTF. The CDR3 DNA sequence: TGTGCCAGCAGCTTAGGACTTCCTGGCTACACCTTC.

The chain is built from TRBV13 and TRBJ2-7, with D tentatively TRBD2 (5 bases). The V and J ends lost 5 bases and 2 bases respectively, with 13 bases between them. This CDR3 comprises 14 residues. The germline gives CDR1 PRHDT, CDR2 FYEKMQ (reference sequence). The CDR3 protein is CASSTGLYAYEQYF. The CDR3 nucleotides read TGTGCCAGCAGCACCGGACTGTACGCCTACGAGCAGTACTTC.